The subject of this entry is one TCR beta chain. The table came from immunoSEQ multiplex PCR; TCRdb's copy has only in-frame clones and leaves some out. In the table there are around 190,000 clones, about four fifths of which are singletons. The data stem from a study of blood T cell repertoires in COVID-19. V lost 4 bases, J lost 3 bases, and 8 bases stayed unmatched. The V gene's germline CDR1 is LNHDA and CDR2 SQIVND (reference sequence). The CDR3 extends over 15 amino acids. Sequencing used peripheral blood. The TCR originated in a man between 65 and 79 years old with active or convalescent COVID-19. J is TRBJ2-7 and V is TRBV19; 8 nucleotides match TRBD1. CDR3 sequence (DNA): TGTGCCAGTAGTAGGGCGACAGGGGCTAACTACGAGCAGTACTTC. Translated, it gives CASSRATGANYEQYF.